The 6 T cell receptor beta chains given below trace back to one sample, sequenced in a study of T cell repertoires in cytomegalovirus infection. Their recognized antigens are unknown. TCRdb re-called the reads through MiXCR, storing one row per CDR3 protein. The sample has under 130,000 distinct CDR3 sequences; approximately 45% are singletons. Sample: CD8+ T cells from cultured PBMCs, taken from culture after CMV antigen stimulation. The receptors shown here come from a human donor in good health (CMV status not recorded). Some clones in this sample may be carry-over from other donors' samples.

The rearrangement uses TRBV19 and TRBJ2-7; perhaps TRBD2 as D (6 bases). The CDR3 totals 16 residues. Germline CDR1 and CDR2: LNHDA and SQIVND (reference sequence). Deletions cut 6 bases from V and 3 bases from J, with 21 bases between. CDR3 residues: CASSSYGDLSIYEQYF. CDR3 in DNA: TGTGCCAGTAGCTCATATGGGGACTTGTCAATCTACGAGCAGTACTTC. The full variable domain, its missing parts supplied by reference TRBV19 and TRBJ2-7, is DGGITQSPKYLFRKEGQNVTLSCEQNLNHDAMYWYRQDPGQGLRLIYYSQIVNDFQKGDIAEGYSVSREKKESFPLTVTSAQKNPTAFYLCASSSYGDLSIYEQYFGPGTRLTVT.

This clonotype was picked up one time. This rearrangement joins TRBV7-9 to TRBJ1-1; TRBD1 matches 7 bases. The CDR3 loop spans 15 amino acids. J lost 0 bases, V lost 5 bases, and 6 bases had no gene match. CDR1 and CDR2 from the germline V gene are SEHNR and FQNEAQ (reference sequence). CDR3 nucleotides: TGTGCCAGCAGCCGAGGACAGGATTTGAACACTGAAGCTTTCTTT. Translated, it gives CASSRGQDLNTEAFF. The variable domain in full, with the rest retrieved from reference TRBV7-9 and TRBJ1-1, is DTGVSQNPRHKITKRGQNVTFRCDPISEHNRLYWYRQTLGQGPEFLTYFQNEAQLEKSRLLSDRFSAERPKGSFSTLEIQRTEQGDSAMYLCASSRGQDLNTEAFFGQGTRLTVV.

This clonotype was seen repeatedly, ten times or more. The chain recombines TRBV7-2 with TRBJ2-5; D gene ambiguous. The CDR3 contains 15 residues. Trimming stripped 1 base from V and 1 base from J, with 10 bases between. Germline CDR1 SGHTA, CDR2 FQGNSA. Here the CDR3 reads CASSLGGGPQETQYF. CDR3 nucleotide sequence: TGTGCCAGCAGCTTAGGCGGCGGACCCCAAGAGACCCAGTACTTC.

This clonotype appeared a few times. At one boundary the junction diverges from the germline segment, which might be a read error. V usage is TRBV12-3 or TRBV12-4 and J usage is TRBJ2-1; possibly TRBD1 or TRBD2 for D (6 bases each). This CDR3 has 15 amino acids. CDR3 in DNA: TGTGCCAGCAGCTTAGGGGGGCACCTATACAATGAGCAGTTCTTC. It is translated as CASSLGGHLYNEQFF.

J is TRBJ1-2 and V is TRBV27, with 8 positions matching TRBD1. CDR3 length: 14 residues. CDR1 is MNHEY, CDR2 SMNVEV, per germline (reference sequence). J gave up 4 bases and V 3 bases, and 4 bases lay outside the gene matches. The CDR3 protein is CASSLTGEGYGYTF. The CDR3 region has the DNA TGTGCCAGCAGTTTGACAGGGGAGGGCTATGGCTACACCTTC.

This clonotype was recorded many times. This rearrangement joins TRBV12-3 or TRBV12-4 to TRBJ2-1; possibly TRBD1 for D (6 bases). V gave up 9 bases and J gave up 3 bases, with 9 bases separating them. The CDR3 contains 12 residues. CDR3 amino acids: CASKGVYNEQFF. DNA of the CDR3: TGTGCCAGTAAGGGGGTCTACAATGAGCAGTTCTTC.